The 9 T cell receptor beta chains in this list originate from one sample, sequenced in a study of cytotoxic CD8 clonotypes in ibrutinib-treated CLL. Clones were sequenced by immunoSEQ multiplex PCR, and TCRdb holds only the in-frame ones, with some missing. The sample holds some 150,000 clones, approximately 77% seen once. This sample comprised PBMCs, obtained after 12 months of ibrutinib treatment. The receptors were gathered from a human donor with chronic lymphocytic leukemia.

The chain uses TRBV11-3 and TRBJ2-7, with 7 bases matching TRBD1. CDR1 and CDR2 (germline): SGHNT, YENEEA. The junction had 5 bases not matched to a gene; V was cut back by 6 bases and J by 3 bases. The CDR3 sequence is 13 residues long. This CDR3 is CASSWDSYYEQYF. CDR3 sequence (DNA): TGTGCCAGCAGTTGGGACAGTTACTACGAGCAGTACTTC.

The chain uses TRBV5-8 and TRBJ1-6; 10 nucleotides align to TRBD1. J gave up 7 bases and V 4 bases, and 8 bases lay outside the gene matches. The length of the CDR3 is 16 residues. The germline V gene encodes CDR1 SGHTS and CDR2 YDEGEE. In nucleotides, the CDR3 is TGTGCCAGCAGCCCCCGTCCGGGACAGGGGAATTCACCCCTCCACTTT. It yields the protein CASSPRPGQGNSPLHF.

J is TRBJ1-5 and V is TRBV7-8, with D possibly being TRBD1 (6 bases). The CDR3 covers 20 residues. Trimming shortened V by 5 bases and J by 0 bases, and 26 bases separated the two germline ends. Germline V CDR1 and CDR2: SGHVS, FQNEAQ. Written as DNA, the CDR3 is TGTGCCAGCAGCCCATCCCCAGGACAGAGTTCGACCCTTAGCAATCAGCCCCAGCATTTT. Its protein is CASSPSPGQSSTLSNQPQHF.

This clone was observed at least ten times. The V gene is TRBV15, the J gene TRBJ1-5; tentatively, D is TRBD1 (6 bases). CDR3 length: 16 residues. CDR1 and CDR2 (germline): LNHNV, YYDKDF (reference sequence). V was shortened by 5 bases and J by 4 bases, with 18 bases between the two germline ends. CDR3 loop: CATSLVGGRPNQPQHF. The CDR3 DNA sequence: TGTGCCACCAGCCTCGTCGGGGGCAGACCTAATCAGCCCCAGCATTTT.

This clone has more than one count but fewer than ten. The V gene is TRBV10-3, the J gene TRBJ2-2; D is unclear. The germline V and J ends were trimmed by 4 bases and 6 bases, with 6 bases remaining between them. Germline CDR1 and CDR2: ENHRY and SYGVKD. This CDR3 has 12 amino acids. In DNA, the CDR3 is TGTGCCATCAGTGGACCTTCCGGGGAGCTGTTTTTT. It encodes CAISGPSGELFF.

This clone was seen a handful of times. The V and J genes are TRBV6-6 and TRBJ2-3, with D possibly TRBD1 on 6 matching bases. The CDR3 is 16 residues long. The germline V gene has CDR1 MNHNY and CDR2 SVGAGI (reference sequence). The V gene lost 0 bases and the J gene lost 5 bases, with 15 bases spanning the gap. The CDR3: CASSYSFGAGEDTQYF. The CDR3 DNA reads as TGTGCCAGCAGTTACTCGTTCGGGGCAGGGGAAGATACGCAGTATTTT.

The J gene is TRBJ2-2, the V gene TRBV7-9; no reliable D call. V lost 3 bases and J lost 4, with 6 bases in between. The CDR3 runs 13 residues. Germline values: CDR1 SEHNR, CDR2 FQNEAQ (reference sequence). CDR3 sequence: CASSFLPTGELFF. For the CDR3, the DNA is TGTGCCAGCAGCTTTCTTCCCACCGGGGAGCTGTTTTTT. Drawing the rest from reference TRBV7-9 and TRBJ2-2, the complete variable domain is DTGVSQNPRHKITKRGQNVTFRCDPISEHNRLYWYRQTLGQGPEFLTYFQNEAQLEKSRLLSDRFSAERPKGSFSTLEIQRTEQGDSAMYLCASSFLPTGELFFGEGSRLTVL.

This rearrangement joins TRBV28 to TRBJ2-2; a possible D gene is TRBD2 (6 bases). The CDR3 sequence is 16 residues long. Germline loops: CDR1 MDHEN, CDR2 SYDVKM. Trimming took off 7 bases at V and 3 bases at J, with 18 bases between the two ends. This CDR3 reads CASTHSDGTHTGELFF. The CDR3 region has the DNA TGTGCCAGCACCCATTCGGACGGGACTCACACCGGGGAGCTGTTTTTT.

This rearrangement joins TRBV6-5 to TRBJ2-6, with 9 bases matching TRBD1. Germline trimming cut 6 bases from V and 4 bases from J; bases unmatched to any gene: 4. The CDR3 is 15 residues long. Germline V gene data show CDR1 as MNHEY and CDR2 as SVGAGI. The CDR3 reads CASRTGGAGANVLTF. The DNA for the CDR3 is TGTGCCAGCAGAACAGGGGGCGCGGGGGCCAACGTCCTGACTTTC.